This TCR beta chain was identified during a study of cytomegalovirus exposure and HLA in healthy donors (TCRdb year 2017). Background for the entire study: In an earlier analysis of roughly 590 of the donors, under 300 Gb of sequence data and about 110 million unique TCR beta sequences from about 180 million T cells were reported. To predict cytomegalovirus infection status, the study combined high-throughput TCR immunosequencing, statistical association of individual TCRs with disease status, and machine learning. In addition to the first cohort of 650 to 800 subjects, a separate validation cohort of approximately 120 different subjects was used. Across about 370 genotyped donors of the cohort, an average of about 220,000 unique TCR beta nucleotide sequences per donor were sequenced, and about a sixth of those sequences were non-productive. The number of donors typed differed by locus, with about 629-640 for A, B, C, DRB1 and DQB1, 522 for DQA1, nearly 610 for DPA1, and some 440 for DPB1. Donor age, sex, ethnicity and CMV serostatus were compiled alongside the repertoire data. Rather than using new phenotypic data, the later analysis identified candidate immune exposures from TCR beta sequences and from how often those sequences occurred across donors. A later genetic analysis used genome-wide SNP genotypes for 398 of the 666 donors, treating that subset as a discovery cohort. The aim of the study was to test whether cataloging public T cell receptors could identify signatures of past pathogen exposure. To study patterns of TCR occurrence, a later analysis re-analyzed previously published TCR beta repertoires from several hundred donors and added high-resolution HLA genotyping. An earlier analysis of 500 to 650 of the donors applied high-throughput TCR beta sequencing to assess whether each TCR beta V gene segment acted as functional or pseudogenic. An early release covering roughly 640 HLA-typed donors comprised about 300 gigabases of sequencing data and around 86 million unique TCR sequences. Of the roughly 400 genotyped donors, over 70% fell in the genetic ancestry cluster associated with self-reported Caucasian donors. Several DR-DQ haplotypes were handled as single units for association and clustering because linkage in the cohort was strong. Using immunosequencing, the study profiled T cell repertoires from about 650 subjects and related those repertoires to cytomegalovirus serostatus. Both class I and class II loci were covered by HLA typing, at four-digit resolution. Every discovery cohort repertoire had been produced on one sequencing platform.

The method was the immunoSEQ multiplex PCR assay. For the multiplex PCR, a mixture combining 60 forward primers for TCR Vbeta segments and 13 reverse primers for TCR Jbeta segments was used. Amplification of the CDR3 region of rearranged TCR beta genes was performed with a multiplex PCR assay on genomic DNA. Amplified TCR beta libraries were sequenced as 87-base-pair reads on the Illumina HiSeq System. As for the original processing: A later analysis counted approximately 74 million unique TCR beta chains across the 550 to 800 repertoires, and 9.5 million to 11 million of these chains were shared by at least two donors. A nearest-neighbor algorithm error-corrected the raw reads and collapsed the reads into unique sequences, merging closely related sequences to remove PCR and sequencing errors. V, D and J gene segments were assigned by aligning CDR3 sequences to IMGT reference sequences. Each retained sequence needed at least a six-nucleotide match to both a V gene segment and a J gene segment. Rearrangements were called productive when the CDR3 lacked stop codons and stayed in frame with V and J; all others were non-productive. CDR3 was defined by IMGT convention, running from the second conserved V-encoded cysteine to the conserved J-encoded phenylalanine. The earlier analysis of roughly 590 of the donors excluded sequences that lacked an unambiguous match to a single V gene segment. An earlier analysis of 550 to 650 of the donors classified V segments as functional when productive rearrangements were above 56.7% and as segregating when the standard deviation between donors was above 5%. To diagnose cytomegalovirus status from the catalog of TCR beta chain sequences, a statistical classification framework was built. In a later analysis, TCR nucleotide sequences were compared against IMGT/GENE-DB human TR gene sequences so that V and J genes could be assigned. Using the TCRdist pipeline, a later analysis assigned CDR3 sequences along with most-parsimonious VDJ recombination scenarios. In a later analysis, each TCR beta chain was defined by its CDR3 amino acid sequence together with its V-gene family, and reads without a unique V-gene family were excluded. To address suspected cross-contamination and a sequencing artifact, a later analysis removed around 590 highly shared, low-generation-probability nucleotide sequences. In a later analysis, a clonal expansion index for each public chain was calculated from normalized within-repertoire ranks of inferred template counts. A later analysis computed generation probabilities with a VDJ recombination model fitted to out-of-frame rearrangements, and checked the results against IGoR. Hypergeometric tests were used in a later analysis to score TCR-TCR, TCR-HLA and TCR-CMV co-occurrence, with a repertoire-size bias correction applied to the TCR pairs. False discovery rates were estimated in a later analysis by permuting HLA or CMV assignments 20 times. In a later analysis, co-occurring TCRs were grouped using DBSCAN, and TCRdist sequence similarity was added for clustering within HLA-allele-positive subsets. Repertoires with fewer than 30,000 or more than 120,000 public chains were left out of co-occurrence clustering, as were four to six repertoires with anomalous nucleotide sharing. TCRdb mirrors the immuneACCESS table, restricted to in-frame sequences. Some clones are absent from its copies; in checked studies, under half trace to an unresolved V gene, and the reason for the others is unknown. V and J calls plus clone size are reproduced from that table; the DNA served to infer D and trimming. The sample data list some 150,000 clones, and 77% of these were observed just once. The ten largest clones capture 3.9% of the sample.

Beyond this particular receptor, the publication reports: The authors suggested that the approach could potentially be generalized to other disease states and immunological phenotypes. Most CMV-associated TCR beta chains appeared to be HLA-restricted in a later analysis, and the HLA associations seemed to be driven largely by CMV exposure. In a later analysis, the rate of TCR association differed among HLA loci, with DRB1 alleles having the most associated TCRs and HLA-C alleles having the fewest. The classifier was reported to diagnose cytomegalovirus status with high specificity and sensitivity in both the original cohort and the validation cohort. Broadly in line with IMGT annotations, most TCR beta V segments showed up in productive rearrangements about 87% or about 30% of the time in an earlier analysis of under 700 of the donors. Sequencing depth was assumed to be roughly uniform across donors in the presence/absence analyses, though that assumption may not hold. This cohort had only TCR beta chains sequenced, and the lack of alpha or paired-chain data limited which features could be detected. According to a later analysis, parvovirus B19, influenza, CMV and Epstein-Barr virus appeared linked to several top co-occurrence clusters. For the cohort, immune exposure information was limited to CMV serostatus. An association between a missense DCLRE1C variant and V-gene and J-gene trimming of TCR beta chains was found in a later genetic analysis and replicated in an independent cohort. Because counts were too low, 15 to 20 rarely observed V segments, including chromosome 9 orphons, were left out of the earlier analysis of a few hundred of the donors. HLA typing was unavailable for some donors at each locus, so association tests used only the typed subset. In a later analysis, HLA-associated TCR beta chains were found to be more clonally expanded and to have lower generation probabilities than equally common non-associated chains. The study listed 170 or so TCR beta chains as associated with cytomegalovirus. A further reported finding was that TCR beta sequences accurately predicted the HLA-A and HLA-B alleles for most subjects in the first cohort. Correlated functional status among segregating V segments might be attributable to linkage disequilibrium, but an unknown experimental factor could not be ruled out. Most TCR sequences were observed very rarely across donors, whereas some public TCRs were present in many individuals. According to a later genetic analysis, donors in an Asian-associated ancestry cluster had fewer N-insertions in productive TCRs than the approximately 610-donor mean. In vitro tests confirmed that a few of the cytomegalovirus-associated TCR beta chains recognize cytomegalovirus antigens. A later analysis associated 16,951 TCR beta sequences with specific HLA alleles at a false discovery rate of 0.05. A cluster of highly shared sequence variants was judged likely to represent a technical artifact of the sequencing pipeline. Strong co-occurrence of HLA alleles, especially DR and DQ, made assigning TCR associations to individual alleles difficult.

To note about this clone: Its antigen is unknown. No much larger clonotype is one base removed from it; base qualities were not supplied.

The cohort consisted of 666 healthy bone marrow donors. All cohort members were sampled while nominally healthy, although unrecorded immune exposures were likely present. The donor was CMV seronegative and was included in the group of hundreds of seronegative cohort members. Every donor gave a peripheral blood sample, and the peripheral blood mononuclear cells from that sample were used for TCR beta sequencing. Genomic DNA was extracted from the blood cell samples with the Qiagen DNeasy Blood Extraction Kit. The sequence was collected from a male donor in good health and CMV-seronegative. The source material was PBMCs.

The CDR3 protein is CASSPDSYQETQYF. At the DNA level, the sequence is TGTGCCAGCTCACCCGACTCGTACCAAGAGACCCAGTACTTC. In this chain, TRBV18 is recombined with TRBJ2-5; there is no confident call for the D gene. The junction carries 8 bases between V and J, which are trimmed by 3 bases and 0 bases respectively. The CDR3 sequence holds 14 residues, the cysteine and phenylalanine included. Left in the record is the CDR3 DNA by itself, 42 bases read in frame from the first base. Sequences KGHSH (CDR1) and LQKENI (CDR2) are obtained from the germline V gene.